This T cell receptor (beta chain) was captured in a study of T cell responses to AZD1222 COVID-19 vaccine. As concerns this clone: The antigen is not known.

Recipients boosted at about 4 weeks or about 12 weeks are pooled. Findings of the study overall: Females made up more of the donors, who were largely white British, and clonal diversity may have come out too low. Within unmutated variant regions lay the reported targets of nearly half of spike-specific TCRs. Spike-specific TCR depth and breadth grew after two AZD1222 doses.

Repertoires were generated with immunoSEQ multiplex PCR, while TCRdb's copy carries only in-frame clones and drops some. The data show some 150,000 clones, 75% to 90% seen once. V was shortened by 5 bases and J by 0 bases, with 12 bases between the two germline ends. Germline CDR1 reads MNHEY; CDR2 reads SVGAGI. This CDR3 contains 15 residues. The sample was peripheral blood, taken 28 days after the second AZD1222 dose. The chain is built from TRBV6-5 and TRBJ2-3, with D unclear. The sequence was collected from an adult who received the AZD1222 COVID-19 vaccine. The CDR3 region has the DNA TGTGCCAGCAGTATTGGCCGTACTAGCACAGATACGCAGTATTTT. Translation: CASSIGRTSTDTQYF.